A selection of T cell receptor beta chains follows, all from one sample in a study of blood T cell repertoires in COVID-19. Sequenced by immunoSEQ multiplex PCR; TCRdb stores in-frame clones only, minus some. The sample lists 25,000 to 40,000 clones, roughly 84% seen once, with about 14% in the top ten. Sequences were obtained from peripheral blood. The receptors derive from a man aged 55 to 69 with active COVID-19. Each CDR3 is given with its conserved first and last residue. A D gene is named only where the DNA matches it firmly. Clone size appears in some rows only: once, few, many, or a class for an expanded clone.

clone_size	v_call	d_call	j_call	cdr3_nt	cdr3_aa
.	TRBV7-9	.	TRBJ2-5	TGTGCCAGCAGCTTAGGCGTCGTAGAAGAGACCCAGTACTTC	CASSLGVVEETQYF
.	TRBV7-2	.	TRBJ2-2	TGTGCCAGCAGCTTAGGGAGAGTTCCCGGGGAGCTGTTTTTT	CASSLGRVPGELFF
.	TRBV6-2/TRBV6-3	TRBD1	TRBJ1-5	TGTGCCAGCAGTGGGACAGGTTATAGCAATCAGCCCCAGCATTTT	CASSGTGYSNQPQHF
.	TRBV6-6	.	TRBJ1-3	TGTGCCAGCCAGACAGCCTCTGGAAACACCATATATTTT	CASQTASGNTIYF
once	TRBV5-5	TRBD1	TRBJ2-7	TGTGCCAGCAGCAAGGGACAGGACAACGAGCAGTACTTC	CASSKGQDNEQYF
.	TRBV5-1	.	TRBJ2-7	TGCGCCAGCAGCTTGGAACAGGGTGTCCACGAGCAGTACTTC	CASSLEQGVHEQYF
.	TRBV23-1	.	TRBJ2-3	TGCGCCAGCGCAAGAGGGCAGAAACAAGCAGATACGCAGTATTTT	CASARGQKQADTQYF
.	TRBV20-1	TRBD1	TRBJ2-3	TGCAGTGCTAGTGGGACAGGCCTGGAGTATTTT	CSASGTGLEYF
.	TRBV19	.	TRBJ1-1	TGTGCCAGTAGTACAGGGATGAACACTGAAGCTTTCTTT	CASSTGMNTEAFF
.	TRBV5-1	TRBD1	TRBJ1-1	TGCGCCAGCAGCTTGGAAGGGGGCTCGTATTTAGCTTTCTTT	CASSLEGGSYLAFF
.	TRBV11-1	TRBD2	TRBJ2-1	TGTGCCAGCAGCTTCGGGACTAGGTCCAATGAGCAGTTCTTC	CASSFGTRSNEQFF
few	TRBV11-1	TRBD2	TRBJ2-1	TGTGCCAGCAGCTTGTCCCCGACTAGCGACGATGAGCAGTTCTTC	CASSLSPTSDDEQFF
.	TRBV6-5	.	TRBJ1-1	TGTGCCAGCAGCCGCCCTTTCGGGAACACTGAAGCTTTCTTT	CASSRPFGNTEAFF
few	TRBV7-9	.	TRBJ1-3	TGTGCCAGCAGTCCGACCCTAGAAGGAAACACCATATATTTT	CASSPTLEGNTIYF
few	TRBV7-8	TRBD2	TRBJ2-1	TGTGCCAGCAGCTACCGACTAGCGGGGGGGGATGAGCAGTTCTTC	CASSYRLAGGDEQFF
.	TRBV29-1	.	TRBJ2-7	TGCAGCGTTGAAGGGACAGACTCCTACGAGCAGTACTTC	CSVEGTDSYEQYF
few	TRBV7-2	TRBD1	TRBJ2-7	TGTGCCAGCAGCTTGACAGGGGGCTTCTCCTACGAGCAGTACTTC	CASSLTGGFSYEQYF
.	TRBV6-5	TRBD1	TRBJ2-2	TGTGCCAGCTCGGACAGGCTATACACCGGGGAGCTGTTTTTT	CASSDRLYTGELFF
.	TRBV7-6	.	TRBJ1-3	TGTGCCAGCAGCGCCTCCAGCTCTGGAAACACCATATATTTT	CASSASSSGNTIYF
.	TRBV29-1	TRBD2	TRBJ2-7	TGCAGCGTACAGAGCGGGATCTACGAGCAGTACTTC	CSVQSGIYEQYF
few	TRBV29-1	.	TRBJ2-6	TGCAGCGTTGAAGATCGAACAGGGCCCGGGGCCAACGTCCTGACTTTC	CSVEDRTGPGANVLTF
once	TRBV9	TRBD2	TRBJ2-2	TGTGCCAGCGATTCGGGAGGGCCTTCCACCGGGGAGCTGTTTTTT	CASDSGGPSTGELFF
.	TRBV3-1/TRBV3-2	.	TRBJ2-1	TGTGCCAGCAGCCAACTACCAAGCGGGAATGAGCAGTTCTTC	CASSQLPSGNEQFF
once	TRBV30	TRBD2	TRBJ2-7	TGTGCCTGGAGTAGCCGGGACTACTCCTACGAGCAGTACTTC	CAWSSRDYSYEQYF
.	TRBV27	TRBD2	TRBJ2-3	TGTGCCAGCAGTTTAAGCGGGAGTGGGACAGATACGCAGTATTTT	CASSLSGSGTDTQYF
.	TRBV2	.	TRBJ2-2	TGTGCCAGCAGTGAGAGGGCCTCGGGCACCGGGGAGCTGTTTTTT	CASSERASGTGELFF
.	TRBV19	TRBD1	TRBJ2-2	TGTGCCAGTAGTGACGACAGGGGGCTTTGGGAGCTGTTTTTT	CASSDDRGLWELFF
few	TRBV27	TRBD1	TRBJ1-3	TGTGCCAGCAGTTTTGGGACAGGGGGAAACACCATATATTTT	CASSFGTGGNTIYF
.	TRBV15	.	TRBJ2-6	TGTGCCACCAGCAGAGCCCCAGGGGAACTCTCTGGGGCCAACGTCCTGACTTTC	CATSRAPGELSGANVLTF
.	TRBV19	.	TRBJ2-2	TGTGCCAGTAGTATTTCAGCGGCCACCGGGGAGCTGTTTTTT	CASSISAATGELFF